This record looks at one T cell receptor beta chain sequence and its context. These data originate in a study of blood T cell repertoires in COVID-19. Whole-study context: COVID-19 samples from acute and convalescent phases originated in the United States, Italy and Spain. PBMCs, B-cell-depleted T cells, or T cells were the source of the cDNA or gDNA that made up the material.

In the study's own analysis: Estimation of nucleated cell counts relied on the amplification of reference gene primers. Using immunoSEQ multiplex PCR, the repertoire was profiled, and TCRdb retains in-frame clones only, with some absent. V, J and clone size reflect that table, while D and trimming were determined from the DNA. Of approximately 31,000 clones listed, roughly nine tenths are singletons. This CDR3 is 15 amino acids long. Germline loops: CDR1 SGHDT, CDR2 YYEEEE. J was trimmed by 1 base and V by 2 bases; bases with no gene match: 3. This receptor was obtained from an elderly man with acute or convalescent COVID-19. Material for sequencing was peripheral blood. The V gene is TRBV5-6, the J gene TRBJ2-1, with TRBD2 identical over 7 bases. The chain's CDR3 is CASSLGGGSYNEQFF. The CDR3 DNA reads TGTGCCAGCAGCTTAGGCGGGGGTTCCTACAATGAGCAGTTCTTC.